This entry is about one T cell receptor beta chain. This sample is drawn from a study of regulatory T cells in long-lasting Graves disease. The authors built TCR beta libraries using iRepertoire HTBI primers and Arm-PCR of CDR3 regions. TCRdb redid the calling of the multiplex PCR reads with MiXCR, one entry per CDR3 protein. The data show 310,000 or so distinct CDR3 sequences, 20% to 25% seen once. Time point noted: persistent/refractory GD, antithyroid drugs over 5 years with positive TRAb. PBMCs provided the RNA from which the TCR library was made. V gave up 1 base and J gave up 4 bases; unmatched junction bases: 4. The germline gives CDR1 MNHEY, CDR2 SVGAGI. CDR3 length: 15 residues.

This receptor was taken from a female donor with Graves disease. The rearrangement joins TRBV6-5 to TRBJ1-3; 7 bases line up with TRBD1. The sample consisted of peripheral blood mononuclear cells (PBMCs), taken when the disease was refractory, from a patient treated with antithyroid drugs. The CDR3 DNA reads as TGTGCCAGCAGTTACTTACAGGGGCCGGGAAACACCATATATTTT. Translation gives CASSYLQGPGNTIYF.